The rows below give T cell receptor beta chains drawn from one sample of a study of blood T cell repertoires in COVID-19. Repertoires were generated with immunoSEQ multiplex PCR, while TCRdb's copy carries only in-frame clones and drops some. The table has about 190,000 clones, about 83% seen once; the top ten hold less than 6.5%. Sequenced input: peripheral blood. These receptors all stem from a woman between 65 and 79 years old with active or convalescent COVID-19. Each CDR3 is given with its conserved first and last residue. The order of the fields is J gene, D gene, clone size, V gene, CDR3 protein, CDR3 DNA. D genes are given only for firm matches. Not all rows give a size; the values are once, few, many and, for expanded clones, a class.

J: TRBJ1-2; D: -; size: -; V: TRBV27; CDR3: CASSPGVSYGYTF; DNA: TGTGCCAGCAGTCCAGGGGTTTCCTATGGCTACACCTTC
J: TRBJ2-1; D: TRBD2; size: -; V: TRBV30; CDR3: CAWSPLRGGGLNEQFF; DNA: TGTGCCTGGAGTCCACTCCGCGGGGGAGGGCTCAATGAGCAGTTCTTC
J: TRBJ1-5; D: -; size: once; V: TRBV10-1; CDR3: CASSESAGGGNQPQHF; DNA: TGCGCCAGCAGTGAGTCTGCGGGGGGTGGCAATCAGCCCCAGCATTTT
J: TRBJ1-2; D: -; size: few; V: TRBV4-2; CDR3: CASSQDPRAGLRTF; DNA: TGTGCCAGCAGCCAAGATCCCAGGGCTGGTTTGAGGACCTTC
J: TRBJ2-3; D: TRBD1; size: once; V: TRBV24-1; CDR3: CATSDSGQASTDTQYF; DNA: TGTGCCACCAGTGATTCAGGACAGGCTAGCACAGATACGCAGTATTTT
J: TRBJ2-7; D: TRBD2; size: -; V: TRBV18; CDR3: CASSPTSGRALGWFEQYF; DNA: TGTGCCAGCTCACCCACTAGCGGGAGGGCCCTCGGTTGGTTCGAGCAGTACTTC
J: TRBJ2-7; D: TRBD2; size: -; V: TRBV6-2/TRBV6-3; CDR3: CASSSGLAGVFYEQYF; DNA: TGTGCCAGCAGCTCGGGACTAGCGGGAGTTTTTTACGAGCAGTACTTC
J: TRBJ2-1; D: TRBD2; size: once; V: TRBV11-2; CDR3: CASSLGGRAQDEQFF; DNA: TGTGCCAGCAGTCTCGGCGGGAGGGCCCAGGATGAGCAGTTCTTC
J: TRBJ2-1; D: TRBD2; size: -; V: TRBV6-5; CDR3: CASSYLAGYSNEQFF; DNA: TGTGCCAGCAGTTACTTAGCGGGATATAGCAATGAGCAGTTCTTC
J: TRBJ2-5; D: -; size: -; V: TRBV15; CDR3: CATSSRGAQETQYF; DNA: TGTGCCACCAGCAGTAGGGGTGCCCAAGAGACCCAGTACTTC
J: TRBJ2-2; D: -; size: -; V: TRBV9; CDR3: CASSVVSGTGELFF; DNA: TGTGCCAGCAGCGTAGTTTCGGGCACCGGGGAGCTGTTTTTT
J: TRBJ2-1; D: TRBD2; size: few; V: TRBV6-5; CDR3: CASAWAIAGVDEQFF; DNA: TGTGCCAGCGCGTGGGCGATAGCGGGAGTCGATGAGCAGTTCTTC
J: TRBJ2-7; D: TRBD1; size: -; V: TRBV27; CDR3: CASSGPRTGDYEQYF; DNA: TGTGCCAGCAGTGGTCCCCGGACAGGTGACTACGAGCAGTACTTC
J: TRBJ2-1; D: TRBD2; size: -; V: TRBV27; CDR3: CASRGPSGKPNEQFF; DNA: TGTGCCAGCAGAGGCCCTAGCGGCAAACCAAATGAGCAGTTCTTC
J: TRBJ2-1; D: -; size: few; V: TRBV3-1/TRBV3-2; CDR3: CASNSRGHNEQFF; DNA: TGTGCCAGCAACTCTAGGGGTCACAATGAGCAGTTCTTC
J: TRBJ1-4; D: TRBD1; size: -; V: TRBV5-1; CDR3: CASSLDGTGASNEKLFF; DNA: TGCGCCAGCAGCTTGGATGGGACAGGGGCCTCCAATGAAAAACTGTTTTTT
J: TRBJ2-7; D: TRBD2; size: -; V: TRBV15; CDR3: CATSRDPGLLWSEQYF; DNA: TGTGCCACCAGCAGAGACCCGGGACTACTTTGGAGCGAGCAGTACTTC
J: TRBJ2-5; D: TRBD1; size: -; V: TRBV11-2; CDR3: CASSLEAGGKTQYF; DNA: TGTGCCAGCAGCTTAGAAGCAGGGGGAAAGACCCAGTACTTC
J: TRBJ2-7; D: TRBD2; size: -; V: TRBV10-3; CDR3: CAISELVVAGETLGEQYF; DNA: TGTGCCATCAGTGAGTTAGTAGTCGCGGGAGAGACCCTTGGCGAGCAGTACTTC
J: TRBJ1-1; D: -; size: few; V: TRBV5-6; CDR3: CASSLAAGLQLKNTEAFF; DNA: TGTGCCAGCAGCTTGGCAGCGGGGTTGCAGCTTAAGAACACTGAAGCTTTCTTT
J: TRBJ2-7; D: TRBD1; size: -; V: TRBV10-1; CDR3: CASKGAMDEQYF; DNA: TGCGCCAGCAAGGGGGCAATGGACGAGCAGTACTTC
J: TRBJ2-7; D: TRBD2; size: few; V: TRBV4-2; CDR3: CASGREGVYEQYF; DNA: TGTGCCAGCGGGCGGGAGGGCGTCTACGAGCAGTACTTC
J: TRBJ1-6; D: TRBD1; size: -; V: TRBV28; CDR3: CASSSGGDDNSPLHF; DNA: TGTGCCAGCAGTTCAGGGGGCGACGATAATTCACCCCTCCACTTT
J: TRBJ2-7; D: TRBD2; size: -; V: TRBV5-1; CDR3: CASSLRRTSGSNPYEQYF; DNA: TGCGCCAGCAGCTTGCGTAGGACTAGCGGGAGTAACCCCTACGAGCAGTACTTC
J: TRBJ2-1; D: TRBD1; size: -; V: TRBV7-9; CDR3: CASSLTGGSLEQFF; DNA: TGTGCCAGCAGCTTAACAGGGGGAAGCCTTGAGCAGTTCTTC
J: TRBJ2-3; D: TRBD2; size: few; V: TRBV7-9; CDR3: CASSATEGGGRTRDTQYF; DNA: TGTGCCAGCAGCGCAACAGAGGGCGGCGGGAGGACCCGCGATACGCAGTATTTT
J: TRBJ1-2; D: -; size: -; V: TRBV11-2; CDR3: CASSAPRGETNYGYTF; DNA: TGTGCCAGCAGCGCCCCTCGGGGGGAAACTAACTATGGCTACACCTTC
J: TRBJ2-3; D: -; size: few; V: TRBV18; CDR3: CASSPPILARAAGTDTQYF; DNA: TGTGCCAGCTCACCACCGATTCTTGCGCGGGCCGCGGGTACAGATACGCAGTATTTT
J: TRBJ2-7; D: TRBD2; size: -; V: TRBV6-4; CDR3: CASSPDGGVGEQYF; DNA: TGTGCCAGCTCGCCAGACGGGGGGGTGGGCGAGCAGTACTTC
J: TRBJ1-3; D: -; size: -; V: TRBV25-1; CDR3: CASSEEWSADTIYF; DNA: TGTGCCAGCAGTGAAGAGTGGTCCGCGGACACCATATATTTT
J: TRBJ2-6; D: -; size: -; V: TRBV27; CDR3: CASSNSGANVLTF; DNA: TGTGCCAGCAGCAACTCTGGGGCCAACGTCCTGACTTTC
J: TRBJ2-2; D: -; size: -; V: TRBV9; CDR3: CASSAQRANTGELFF; DNA: TGTGCCAGCAGCGCCCAGCGGGCGAACACCGGGGAGCTGTTTTTT
J: TRBJ2-5; D: TRBD2; size: once; V: TRBV19; CDR3: CASSSLAETQYF; DNA: TGTGCCAGTAGTTCACTAGCGGAGACCCAGTACTTC
J: TRBJ2-1; D: TRBD2; size: -; V: TRBV30; CDR3: CAWSALPSGGEQFF; DNA: TGTGCCTGGAGTGCCCTTCCTAGCGGGGGTGAGCAGTTCTTC
J: TRBJ1-5; D: -; size: once; V: TRBV5-6; CDR3: CASSKQVGNQPQHF; DNA: TGTGCCAGCAGCAAACAGGTCGGCAATCAGCCCCAGCATTTT
J: TRBJ2-7; D: -; size: -; V: TRBV5-1; CDR3: CASSLEQGTYEQYF; DNA: TGCGCCAGCAGCTTGGAACAGGGAACCTACGAGCAGTACTTC
J: TRBJ1-3; D: TRBD1; size: -; V: TRBV5-1; CDR3: CASSLVGQGSGNTIYF; DNA: TGCGCCAGCAGCTTGGTCGGACAGGGGTCTGGAAACACCATATATTTT
J: TRBJ2-1; D: TRBD2; size: few; V: TRBV19; CDR3: CASKSQAGGPYNEQFF; DNA: TGTGCCAGTAAGAGCCAAGCGGGAGGCCCTTACAATGAGCAGTTCTTC
J: TRBJ2-1; D: TRBD2; size: -; V: TRBV4-2; CDR3: CASSPGAGGRAKNEQFF; DNA: TGTGCCAGCAGCCCGGGTGCGGGCGGGAGGGCCAAGAATGAGCAGTTCTTC
J: TRBJ2-2; D: -; size: few; V: TRBV5-1; CDR3: CASSLEDRYTGELFF; DNA: TGCGCCAGCAGCTTGGAGGACAGATACACCGGGGAGCTGTTTTTT
J: TRBJ2-2; D: TRBD2; size: -; V: TRBV9; CDR3: CASSVVTSGGTGELFF; DNA: TGTGCCAGCAGCGTAGTTACTAGCGGGGGCACCGGGGAGCTGTTTTTT
J: TRBJ2-3; D: -; size: -; V: TRBV7-3; CDR3: CASSLDGRSTDTQYF; DNA: TGTGCCAGCAGCTTAGATGGCAGAAGCACAGATACGCAGTATTTT
J: TRBJ2-7; D: TRBD2; size: once; V: TRBV2; CDR3: CASSEVVTSGHEQYF; DNA: TGTGCCAGCAGTGAAGTTGTGACTAGCGGGCACGAGCAGTACTTC
J: TRBJ2-5; D: -; size: -; V: TRBV29-1; CDR3: CSVESPQGSRETQYF; DNA: TGCAGCGTTGAAAGCCCACAGGGATCGCGGGAGACCCAGTACTTC
J: TRBJ1-2; D: TRBD1; size: -; V: TRBV6-6; CDR3: CASSSTGQANGYTF; DNA: TGTGCCAGCAGTTCCACCGGACAGGCGAATGGCTACACCTTC
J: TRBJ2-1; D: -; size: -; V: TRBV7-2; CDR3: CASSLDRYPYNEQFF; DNA: TGTGCCAGCAGCTTAGACAGGTACCCCTACAATGAGCAGTTCTTC
J: TRBJ1-2; D: TRBD1; size: -; V: TRBV9; CDR3: CASSVAPDRDEGYTF; DNA: TGTGCCAGCAGCGTAGCCCCCGACAGGGACGAAGGCTACACCTTC
J: TRBJ2-1; D: -; size: -; V: TRBV11-3; CDR3: CASSLAAGNEQFF; DNA: TGTGCCAGCAGTCTAGCTGCGGGCAATGAGCAGTTCTTC
J: TRBJ2-4; D: -; size: once; V: TRBV5-4; CDR3: CASSLSGGRILAKNIQYF; DNA: TGTGCCAGCAGCTTGTCAGGCGGGCGAATACTAGCCAAAAACATTCAGTACTTC
J: TRBJ1-1; D: TRBD1; size: -; V: TRBV5-5; CDR3: CASSWDRPALNTEAFF; DNA: TGTGCCAGCAGCTGGGACAGGCCCGCCCTGAACACTGAAGCTTTCTTT
J: TRBJ1-1; D: -; size: -; V: TRBV9; CDR3: CASSVGGSMNTEAFF; DNA: TGTGCCAGCAGCGTAGGAGGGTCCATGAACACTGAAGCTTTCTTT
J: TRBJ1-5; D: -; size: -; V: TRBV30; CDR3: CAWSGTINSNQPQHF; DNA: TGTGCCTGGAGTGGGACAATCAATAGCAATCAGCCCCAGCATTTT